One and the same sample provided the 9 T cell receptor beta chains below, sequenced in a study of cytomegalovirus exposure and HLA in healthy donors. This PCR relied on a set of 60 Vbeta primers and 13 Jbeta primers. Produced via immunoSEQ multiplex PCR; TCRdb's table is partial and in-frame only. The sample yields around 200,000 clones, roughly 80% seen once. The sample was PBMCs. Receptor source: a woman aged 18-29 years in good health and CMV-seronegative.

Comment on this clone: This sample includes further DNA sequences coding for the same CDR3. DNA of the CDR3: TGTGCCAGCAGTTACGGCCGCGCCGGGGATTCACCCCTCCACTTT. Its protein is CASSYGRAGDSPLHF. V usage is TRBV6-5 and J usage is TRBJ1-6; D is undetermined. Germline CDR1 is MNHEY and CDR2 is SVGAGI. The CDR3 has 15 amino acids. With 2 bases removed from V and 8 bases from J, the gap between germline ends came to 13 bases.

The chain recombines TRBV6-5 with TRBJ2-6; a possible D gene is TRBD1 (6 bases). Germline CDR1 reads MNHEY; CDR2 reads SVGAGI. V was pared by 4 bases and J by 0 bases, with 10 bases between. This CDR3 is 16 amino acids long. CDR3 DNA sequence: TGTGCCAGCAGTTCCGGGACAATCTCTGGGGCCAACGTCCTGACTTTC. As protein: CASSSGTISGANVLTF.

This clone was picked up a small number of times. The CDR3 loop is CASSLGLAGDTADTQYF. For the CDR3, the DNA is TGTGCCAGCAGCTTGGGACTAGCGGGAGATACGGCAGATACGCAGTATTTT. The chain recombines TRBV5-6 with TRBJ2-3; TRBD2 matches 12 bases. Germline V CDR1 and CDR2: SGHDT, YYEEEE. This CDR3 is built from 17 residues. The junction had 6 bases not matched to a gene; V was cut back by 0 bases and J by 4 bases.

The chain has TRBV10-3 and TRBJ1-5; no clear D gene. This CDR3 comprises 12 residues. V gave up 10 bases and J gave up 6 bases, with 13 bases separating them. Germline lookup yields CDR1 ENHRY and CDR2 SYGVKD. CDR3 sequence (DNA): TGTGCCACGAAGATCGAGGGTCAGCCCCAGCATTTT. Translated, it gives CATKIEGQPQHF.

This chain uses TRBV5-1 with TRBJ1-1; tentatively, D is TRBD1 (5 bases). Germline V gives CDR1 SGHRS, CDR2 YFSETQ. The V end lost 0 bases, the J end lost 0 bases, and 12 bases lay between the germline ends. The CDR3 runs 16 residues. The chain's CDR3 is CASSLGLGGVNTEAFF. CDR3 DNA: TGCGCCAGCAGCTTGGGATTGGGGGGTGTGAACACTGAAGCTTTCTTT.

The chain couples TRBV7-6 to TRBJ2-5, with 14 bases matching TRBD2. This CDR3 contains 16 residues. Germline V gene sequence: CDR1 SGHVS, CDR2 FNYEAQ. V was pared by 3 bases and J by 1 base, with 1 base of the junction left unmatched. The CDR3 loop reads CASSLGTSGGQETQYF. In nucleotides, the CDR3 is TGTGCCAGCAGCTTGGGGACTAGCGGGGGCCAAGAGACCCAGTACTTC. The whole variable domain, filled in from reference TRBV7-6 and TRBJ2-5, reads GAGVSQSPRYKVTKRGQDVALRCDPISGHVSLYWYRQALGQGPEFLTYFNYEAQQDKSGLPNDRFSAERPEGSISTLTIQRTEQRDSAMYRCASSLGTSGGQETQYFGPGTRLLVL.

The chain links TRBV6-4 to TRBJ1-3; D remains unclear. The V end was cut by 3 bases, the J end by 4 bases, with 7 bases between. CDR3 size: 13 residues. The germline gives CDR1 MRHNA, CDR2 SNTAGT. As DNA, the CDR3 is TGTGCCAGCAGTGAGGCACCCGGAAACACCATATATTTT. Amino acid sequence: CASSEAPGNTIYF.

CDR3 sequence: CASRSDRDQPQHF. CDR3 nucleotides: TGCGCCAGCAGATCGGACAGGGATCAGCCCCAGCATTTT. V usage is TRBV5-1 and J usage is TRBJ1-5; 8 bases fit TRBD1. Germline V lookup: CDR1 SGHRS, CDR2 YFSETQ. V lost 5 bases and J lost 5; bases outside the gene matches: 3. The CDR3 consists of 13 residues.

V and J are TRBV5-6 and TRBJ2-1, with D tentatively TRBD2 (6 bases). The CDR3 runs 14 residues. V lost 1 base and J lost 4, with 9 bases in between. Germline loops: CDR1 SGHDT, CDR2 YYEEEE. This chain's CDR3 is CASSLLGGYNEQFF. CDR3 DNA sequence: TGTGCCAGCAGCTTGTTGGGGGGTTACAATGAGCAGTTCTTC.